This TCR beta chain stems from a study of CD8+ T cells in alopecia areata. Extraction of RNA preceded its reverse transcription into cDNA, which served as the sequencing template. The data were produced by immunoSEQ multiplex PCR, yet TCRdb's version contains in-frame clones alone and is incomplete. This sample carries 220,000 or so clones, roughly 57% of them seen once, and the ten largest clones take approximately 0.44%. The sequence came from a human donor with alopecia areata. This material consisted of CD4+ T cells sorted from blood, taken at week 0.

The CDR3 sequence: CATSREDVYFSGNTIYF. CDR3 bases: TGTGCCACCAGCAGAGAGGACGTCTACTTCTCTGGAAACACCATATATTTT. The V call is TRBV15, the J call TRBJ1-3, with unresolved D. From germline, CDR1 is LNHNV and CDR2 YYDKDF (reference sequence). CDR3 length equals 17 residues. Trimming pared 0 bases from V and 0 bases from J, leaving 12 bases between.